The sequence of this T cell receptor beta chain was determined in a study of graft-versus-host responses after intestinal transplantation. Looking at the study overall: Following induction with anti-thymocyte globulin, all recipients were given tacrolimus and steroids for two to three years. General study results and limits: Individuals who had graft-donor T cell macrochimerism had allografts that showed high graft-versus-host to host-versus-graft clonal ratios. The authors found GvH clones in recipient marrow, some appearing first in ileum or blood. Early declines in HvG clones that occurred post-transplant were associated with peak circulating GvH clone levels.

TCRdb's table, derived via immunoSEQ multiplex PCR, lists solely in-frame clones and lacks some. The sample shows 85,000 to 100,000 clones, 92% of them seen only once. The germline V gene has CDR1 MNHNY and CDR2 SVGAGI (reference sequence). The CDR3 covers 15 residues. This clone is a singleton in its sample. Its antigen is as yet unknown. Germline and junction disagree at one end, which may indicate a read error. V and J are TRBV6-6 and TRBJ1-4; D is possibly TRBD1 (5 bases). This receptor was identified in a human donor who received an intestinal transplant. Sequencing used unstimulated CD4+ T cells sorted from spleen or lymph node cells, obtained before intestinal transplant. The CDR3 DNA reads as TGTGCCAGCAATTACCGACAGATAACTAATGAAAAACTGTTTTTT. Translation gives CASNYRQITNEKLFF.